This T cell receptor (beta chain) was captured by sequencing in a study of cytomegalovirus exposure and HLA in healthy donors. The study ran its PCR with 60 Vbeta and 13 Jbeta primers. Generated by immunoSEQ multiplex PCR, the TCRdb table keeps only in-frame clones and is missing some. The sample consists of 150,000 to 200,000 clones, 60% to 80% of them appearing once. Trimming took 5 bases from V and 3 from J, leaving 17 bases between them. There are 16 residues in the CDR3. Germline CDR1 and CDR2: SGHTA and FQGTGA. The source is a man between 18 and 29 years old in good health and CMV-seropositive. Input material: PBMCs. The chain combines TRBV7-3 with TRBJ2-1, with a possible D match to TRBD1 (6 bases). The CDR3 spells CASSKTGTQGYNEQFF. The CDR3 bases are TGTGCCAGCAGCAAAACAGGGACCCAGGGCTACAATGAGCAGTTCTTC.